This section outlines one T cell receptor beta chain sequence together with its context. Time point meaning: recipient sample about 28 days before transplant, after cytoreduction. Samples: about 28 days before transplant, then days 30, 100 and 180 after. Profiling relied on immunoSEQ multiplex PCR, and the TCRdb table lists in-frame clones only, not all of them. The sample lists under 45,000 clones, 90% to 95% seen once, with around 1.5% in the top ten. The CDR3 sequence is 18 residues long. With 2 bases clipped from V and 3 bases from J, the junction kept 13 bases outside the gene matches. CDR1 and CDR2 (germline): SGDLS, YYNGEE. The data were obtained in a study of T cell clonotyping in hematopoietic cell transplantation.

Sequenced material: peripheral blood mononuclear cells, taken before stem cell transplant. The receptor comes from a man in his forties with chronic myeloid leukemia. Some clones in this sample may be carry-over from other donors' samples. The genes are TRBV9 and TRBJ2-3; 9 nucleotides match TRBD2. The CDR3 loop reads CASSVRAGGIDGTDTQYF. The CDR3 DNA is TGTGCCAGCAGCGTTAGAGCGGGGGGAATTGATGGGACAGATACGCAGTATTTT.